Each of the 19 T cell receptor beta chains below was sequenced from the same sample in a study of T cell responses to AZD1222 COVID-19 vaccine. Repertoires were generated with immunoSEQ multiplex PCR, while TCRdb's copy carries only in-frame clones and drops some. Of almost 65,000 clones listed, around 84% are singletons. Sequenced here: peripheral blood, sampled on day 0 of AZD1222 vaccination. The receptors come from an adult in good health.

The chain has TRBV4-1 and TRBJ2-5; 7 bases are a match to TRBD2. Trimming took 1 base from V and 2 from J; bases not matched to a gene: 7. The CDR3 extends over 16 amino acids. CDR1 and CDR2 from the germline V gene are MGHRA and YSYEKL. The CDR3 coding sequence is TGCGCCAGCAGCCAAGGCTGGGGGGGTCGGCAAGAGACCCAGTACTTC. This sequence encodes CASSQGWGGRQETQYF.

The chain links TRBV6-5 to TRBJ2-1; no definite D call. The germline V gene encodes CDR1 MNHEY and CDR2 SVGAGI. The ends were cut back, 0 bases at V and 8 bases at J, with 11 bases in the middle. The CDR3 spans 14 residues. The CDR3 sequence is CASSYSWRTHEQFF. CDR3 coding DNA: TGTGCCAGCAGTTACTCTTGGAGAACCCATGAGCAGTTCTTC.

This clone occurred once. The chain links TRBV5-1 to TRBJ1-2; 7 bases agree with TRBD1. CDR3 size: 14 residues. Per germline, CDR1 SGHRS and CDR2 YFSETQ. Trimming removed 3 bases from V and 7 bases from J; junction bases left unmatched: 9. In nucleotides, the CDR3 is TGCGCCAGCAGCTGGGACAGCGATTCCGTTGGCTACACCTTC. This translates into CASSWDSDSVGYTF.

V usage is TRBV7-2 and J usage is TRBJ1-3; D call uncertain. There are 16 residues in the CDR3. V was clipped by 1 base and J by 0 bases, with 10 bases between them. Germline-derived CDR1 and CDR2 are SGHTA and FQGNSA. In DNA, the CDR3 is TGTGCCAGCAGCTTAGGAGGCCAATACTCTGGAAACACCATATATTTT. The encoded protein is CASSLGGQYSGNTIYF.

This chain connects TRBV10-3 to TRBJ2-3, with 9 bases that match TRBD2. The CDR3 consists of 16 residues. CDR1 and CDR2 (germline): ENHRY, SYGVKD. The V segment lost 6 bases and the J segment 0 bases; nucleotides outside the gene matches: 7. In DNA, the CDR3 is TGTGCCATCAGCCTGACTAGCGGTCCTAGCACAGATACGCAGTATTTT. Its translation is CAISLTSGPSTDTQYF.

The chain combines TRBV5-5 with TRBJ2-1, with 8 bases that match TRBD1. This CDR3 comprises 15 residues. Germline loops: CDR1 SGHKS, CDR2 YYEKEE (reference sequence). Unmatched junction bases numbered 3, after V lost 0 bases and J lost 4 bases. The DNA of the CDR3 is TGTGCCAGCAGCTTGGCCGGGACAGGATACAATGAGCAGTTCTTC. It is translated as CASSLAGTGYNEQFF. Combining the CDR3 with reference TRBV5-5 and TRBJ2-1 gives the whole variable domain DAGVTQSPTHLIKTRGQQVTLRCSPISGHKSVSWYQQVLGQGPQFIFQYYEKEERGRGNFPDRFSARQFPNYSSELNVNALLLGDSALYLCASSLAGTGYNEQFFGPGTRLTVL.

This sequence joins TRBV10-1 and TRBJ1-5, with D perhaps matching TRBD1 (6 bases). V dropped 7 bases and J dropped 1 base, with 17 bases sitting between them. Germline V gene sequence: CDR1 WNHNN, CDR2 SYGVQD (reference sequence). The CDR3 is made up of 16 amino acids. DNA for the CDR3: TGCGCCAGCACTCGAATCAGGGGAGAGAGCAATCAGCCCCAGCATTTT. Amino acid sequence: CASTRIRGESNQPQHF.

The gene calls are TRBV6-5 and TRBJ2-6; unclear D gene. V lost 11 bases and J lost 0, with 14 bases in between. This CDR3 is built from 15 residues. CDR1 is MNHEY, CDR2 SVGAGI, per germline. This CDR3 reads CAGGRGGSGANVLTF. For the CDR3, the DNA is TGTGCCGGCGGACGTGGCGGCTCTGGGGCCAACGTCCTGACTTTC.

V usage is TRBV2 and J usage is TRBJ1-2; D unclear. The CDR3 loop spans 9 amino acids. CDR1 SNHLY and CDR2 FYNNEI come from the germline V gene. Trimming took off 3 bases at V and 13 bases at J, with 6 bases between the two ends. CDR3 coding DNA: TGTGCCAGCAGTGATAGGCCCACCTTC. This gives the protein CASSDRPTF.

This clone was seen only a few times. The chain uses TRBV29-1 and TRBJ2-5; 7 bases are a match to TRBD1. CDR3 length: 16 amino acids. The V and J ends lost 3 bases and 0 bases, in that order; junction bases with no gene match: 10. The germline CDR1 and CDR2 sequences are SQVTM and ANQGSEA. CDR3 region: CSVDGRTGPYQETQYF. CDR3 sequence (DNA): TGCAGCGTTGACGGACGGACAGGTCCGTACCAAGAGACCCAGTACTTC. The variable domain in full, with the rest retrieved from reference TRBV29-1 and TRBJ2-5, is SAVISQKPSRDICQRGTSLTIQCQVDSQVTMMFWYRQQPGQSLTLIATANQGSEATYESGFVIDKFPISRPNLTFSTLTVSNMSPEDSSIYLCSVDGRTGPYQETQYFGPGTRLLVL.

The V and J genes are TRBV15 and TRBJ1-2; TRBD1 matches 7 bases. Germline lookup yields CDR1 LNHNV and CDR2 YYDKDF (reference sequence). Unmatched junction bases numbered 5, after V lost 0 bases and J lost 4 bases. The length of the CDR3 is 15 residues. The CDR3 DNA is TGTGCCACCAGCAGAGAGGGACAGTCCTTCTATGGCTACACCTTC. It translates to CATSREGQSFYGYTF.

The J gene is TRBJ2-5, the V gene TRBV6-5; 14 bases match TRBD2. The trim removed 7 bases at V and 2 bases at J, leaving 3 bases unmatched. The CDR3 is 15 residues long. Looked up from germline, CDR1 is MNHEY and CDR2 is SVGAGI. DNA for the CDR3: TGTGCCAGCACCCGACTAGCGGGGGGGCAAGAGACCCAGTACTTC. Translation gives CASTRLAGGQETQYF.

This chain links TRBV27 with TRBJ1-5; D call uncertain. The length of the CDR3 is 12 residues. V was shortened by 3 bases and J by 3 bases, with 3 bases between the two germline ends. Germline lookup yields CDR1 MNHEY and CDR2 SMNVEV (reference sequence). The CDR3 nucleotides are TGTGCCAGCAGTTTCCTCAATCAGCCCCAGCATTTT. Its protein is CASSFLNQPQHF.

This CDR3 is CASSLYQDGYTF. CDR3 bases: TGTGCCAGCAGCTTGTACCAGGATGGCTACACCTTC. The gene calls are TRBV5-8 and TRBJ1-2; D unresolved. V dropped 1 base and J dropped 6 bases, with 7 bases sitting between them. This CDR3 comprises 12 residues. CDR1 and CDR2 from the germline V gene are SGHTS and YDEGEE.

The chain couples TRBV5-5 to TRBJ1-5; TRBD1 matches at 7 bases. This CDR3 region has 14 residues. J gave up 7 bases and V 4 bases, and 8 bases lay outside the gene matches. Germline lookup yields CDR1 SGHKS and CDR2 YYEKEE (reference sequence). The CDR3 DNA sequence: TGTGCCAGCAGCCCGACAGGGAAGGGACAGCCCCAGCATTTT. As protein: CASSPTGKGQPQHF. Full variable domain (missing parts from reference TRBV5-5 and TRBJ1-5): DAGVTQSPTHLIKTRGQQVTLRCSPISGHKSVSWYQQVLGQGPQFIFQYYEKEERGRGNFPDRFSARQFPNYSSELNVNALLLGDSALYLCASSPTGKGQPQHFGDGTRLSIL.

The genes are TRBV24-1 and TRBJ2-1; the D call may be TRBD1 or TRBD2 (6 bases each). Germline V CDR1 and CDR2: KGHDR, SFDVKD. Trimming left V 5 bases short and J 6 bases short, with 13 bases between. This CDR3 contains 14 residues. CDR3 DNA sequence: TGTGCCACCAGTGCCCCGGGGGACATCAATGAGCAGTTCTTC. Amino acids: CATSAPGDINEQFF.

This chain uses TRBV6-5 with TRBJ2-3; D perhaps matches TRBD2 (5 bases). The V gene lost 8 bases and the J gene lost 5 bases, with 17 bases spanning the gap. Germline CDR1 MNHEY, CDR2 SVGAGI. The CDR3 length is 14 residues. CDR3 coding DNA: TGTGCCAGCCAGTCACCCGGGGTGTTAGATACGCAGTATTTT. It is translated as CASQSPGVLDTQYF.

This chain links TRBV19 with TRBJ1-2; D unresolved. The CDR3 runs 14 residues. CDR1 LNHDA and CDR2 SQIVND come from the germline V gene (reference sequence). The germline V and J ends were trimmed by 5 bases and 3 bases, with 13 bases remaining between them. The CDR3 DNA is TGTGCCAGTAGTCGGGGAAACGGGGACTATGGCTACACCTTC. Translating it yields CASSRGNGDYGYTF.

This clone was seen just once. The chain uses TRBV3-1 (or the pseudogene TRBV3-2) and TRBJ1-6; D perhaps matches TRBD1 (6 bases). Trimming cost V 3 bases and J 8 bases, with 11 bases left between them. The CDR3 extends over 14 amino acids. Germline loops: CDR1 LGHDT, CDR2 YNNKEL (reference sequence). The CDR3 DNA is TGTGCCAGCAGCCAGGGGACAAGCGATTCACCCCTCCACTTT. Its translation is CASSQGTSDSPLHF.